A selection of T cell receptor beta chains follows, all from one sample in a study of T cells in localized non-small cell lung cancer. Libraries were prepared by immunoSEQ multiplex PCR; TCRdb keeps only in-frame clonotypes and omits some of them. The sample carries over 40,000 clones, over 80% recorded once. Sequences were derived from peripheral blood mononuclear cells, sampled before any cancer treatment. Receptor source: a man between 40 and 70 years old with stage III lung adenocarcinoma. Both conserved end residues are trimmed from each CDR3. Clone size is not always given. Where it is, it says once, few, many or a class for expanded clones.

TRBV5-6	NA	TRBJ2-5	ASSLRGTGAGETQY
TRBV18	NA	TRBJ2-7	ASSPRGQDGYEQY
TRBV27	NA	TRBJ2-7	ASGLAPTYEQY
TRBV7-6	NA	TRBJ1-4	ASSLGQGLDEKLF
TRBV10-3	few	TRBJ2-1	ATLSSGITNEQF
TRBV27	once	TRBJ2-3	ASSALSADTQY
TRBV5-1	NA	TRBJ1-1	ASSLGWDSEAF
TRBV6-1	NA	TRBJ2-1	ASSGGTVSNEQF
TRBV5-5	NA	TRBJ1-1	ASTFEGQGSEAF
TRBV5-1	NA	TRBJ1-5	ASSSTSGDQPQH
TRBV7-9	NA	TRBJ2-5	ASSSPGDAKSRETQY
TRBV7-7	NA	TRBJ2-5	ASSMGTGQETQY
TRBV7-9	NA	TRBJ1-6	ASSLYGGNSPLH
TRBV5-6	NA	TRBJ2-1	ASSSLNGGAYNEQF
TRBV27	NA	TRBJ2-1	ASTLAPYNEQF
TRBV2	NA	TRBJ2-7	ASSGFPPGLAGEEDEQY
TRBV5-6	NA	TRBJ2-7	ASSLPQGSYEQY
TRBV28	NA	TRBJ1-5	ASSSPTQPQH
TRBV5-4	NA	TRBJ2-7	ASSLSRYEQY
TRBV5-1	NA	TRBJ2-3	ASSLVQRRGDTQY
TRBV18	NA	TRBJ2-2	ASGISLTNTGELF
TRBV7-9	NA	TRBJ2-7	ASSPGLAGGYEQY
TRBV28	NA	TRBJ1-2	ASSLAAPNYGYT
TRBV4-1	NA	TRBJ2-1	ASSQDEANEQF
TRBV15	NA	TRBJ1-1	ATSRVSGNTEAF
TRBV6-6	NA	TRBJ2-7	ASSYLGTGQY
TRBV7-9	NA	TRBJ2-3	ASSLDPGQGTDTQY